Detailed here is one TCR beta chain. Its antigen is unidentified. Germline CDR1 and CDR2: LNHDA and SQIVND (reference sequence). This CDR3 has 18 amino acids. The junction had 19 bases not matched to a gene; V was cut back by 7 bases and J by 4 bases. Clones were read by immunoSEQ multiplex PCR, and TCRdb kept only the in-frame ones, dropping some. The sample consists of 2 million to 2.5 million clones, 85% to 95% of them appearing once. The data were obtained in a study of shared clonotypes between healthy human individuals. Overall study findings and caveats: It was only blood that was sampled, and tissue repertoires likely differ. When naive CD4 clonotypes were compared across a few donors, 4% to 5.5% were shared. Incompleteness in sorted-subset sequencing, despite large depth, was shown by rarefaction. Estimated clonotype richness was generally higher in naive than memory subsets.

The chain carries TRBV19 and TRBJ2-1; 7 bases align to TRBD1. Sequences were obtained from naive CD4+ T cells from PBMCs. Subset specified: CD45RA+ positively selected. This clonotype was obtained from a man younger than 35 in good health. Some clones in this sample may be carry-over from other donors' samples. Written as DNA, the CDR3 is TGTGCCAGTACCGCAATCACCGGGACAGCAAAGCGATACAATGAGCAGTTCTTC. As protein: CASTAITGTAKRYNEQFF.